The TCR beta chain described here comes from a study of metastatic and nonmetastatic thyroid tumors. Patients were all untreated before their thyroid surgery. With MiXCR, TCRdb reprocessed the PCR reads. The sample gives 80,000 to 85,000 clones, 9.5% to 15% of which show up once; around 8.8% is in the top ten. V lost 8 bases and J lost 7; bases outside the gene matches: 10. CDR1 is MDHEN and CDR2 is SYDVKM in the germline V gene. The CDR3 covers 15 residues. Many counts were recorded for this clone. The source is a female donor with papillary thyroid cancer or a benign thyroid nodule (not recorded which). Some clones in this sample may be carry-over from other donors' samples. Sequenced sample: tumor tissue. The genes are TRBV28 and TRBJ1-6; TRBD1 matches 8 bases. DNA for the CDR3: TGTGCCAGCTCGAGGACAGGGATGGGCAATTCACCCCTCCACTTT. This codes for CASSRTGMGNSPLHF.